Sequencing of this T cell receptor (beta chain) was carried out in a study of cytomegalovirus exposure and HLA in healthy donors. In the PCR, 60 Vbeta and 13 Jbeta primers were used. TCRdb's copy holds only in-frame clones and misses some; the assay was immunoSEQ multiplex PCR. The table records 150,000 to 200,000 clones, about 12% of them present only once. This clone has only a few counts. Its specificity is not known. The CDR3 runs to 15 residues. Germline loops: CDR1 LGHNA, CDR2 YSLEER. V was cut by 0 bases and J by 7 bases, with 15 bases left in between. Study-level results: Diagnosis of cytomegalovirus status made by the classifier reportedly showed high specificity and sensitivity.

The sequencing input was PBMCs. V and J are TRBV4-3 and TRBJ1-2, with a tentative D call TRBD1 (5 bases). The clonotype comes from a man aged 45-65 years in good health and CMV-seropositive. This chain's CDR3 is CASSQDGTPRSGYTF. CDR3 bases: TGCGCCAGCAGCCAAGACGGGACTCCTCGGAGTGGCTACACCTTC.